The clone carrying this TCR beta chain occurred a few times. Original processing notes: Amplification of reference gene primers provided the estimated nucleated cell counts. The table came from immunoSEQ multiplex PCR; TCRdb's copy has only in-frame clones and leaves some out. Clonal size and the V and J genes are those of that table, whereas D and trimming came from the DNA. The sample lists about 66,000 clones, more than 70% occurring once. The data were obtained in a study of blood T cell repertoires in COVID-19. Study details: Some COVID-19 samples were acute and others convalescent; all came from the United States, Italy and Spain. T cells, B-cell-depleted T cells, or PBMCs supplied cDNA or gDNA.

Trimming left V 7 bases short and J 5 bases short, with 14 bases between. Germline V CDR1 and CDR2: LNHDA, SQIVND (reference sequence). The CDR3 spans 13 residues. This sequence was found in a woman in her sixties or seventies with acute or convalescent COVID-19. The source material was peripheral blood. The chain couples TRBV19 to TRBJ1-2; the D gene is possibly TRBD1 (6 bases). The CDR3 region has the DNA TGTGCCAGTACCTTCCGGGACACTTATGGCTACACCTTC. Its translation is CASTFRDTYGYTF.